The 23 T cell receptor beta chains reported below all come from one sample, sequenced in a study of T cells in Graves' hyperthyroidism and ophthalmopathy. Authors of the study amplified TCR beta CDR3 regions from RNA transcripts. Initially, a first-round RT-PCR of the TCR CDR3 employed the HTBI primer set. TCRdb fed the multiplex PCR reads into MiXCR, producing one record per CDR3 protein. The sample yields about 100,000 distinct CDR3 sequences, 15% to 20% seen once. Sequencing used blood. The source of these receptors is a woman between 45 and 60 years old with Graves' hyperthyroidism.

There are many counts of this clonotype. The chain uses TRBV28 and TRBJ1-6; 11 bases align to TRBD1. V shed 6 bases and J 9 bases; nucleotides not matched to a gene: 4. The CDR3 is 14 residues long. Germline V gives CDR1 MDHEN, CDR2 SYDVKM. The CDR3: CASRVGTGGSPLHF. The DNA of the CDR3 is TGTGCCAGCAGGGTCGGGACAGGGGGTTCACCCCTCCACTTT.

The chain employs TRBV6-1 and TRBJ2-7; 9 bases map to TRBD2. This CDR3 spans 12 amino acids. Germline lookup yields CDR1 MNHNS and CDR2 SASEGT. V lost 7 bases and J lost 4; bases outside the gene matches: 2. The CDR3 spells CASTAGGYEQYF. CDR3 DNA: TGTGCCAGCACAGCGGGAGGTTACGAGCAGTACTTC.

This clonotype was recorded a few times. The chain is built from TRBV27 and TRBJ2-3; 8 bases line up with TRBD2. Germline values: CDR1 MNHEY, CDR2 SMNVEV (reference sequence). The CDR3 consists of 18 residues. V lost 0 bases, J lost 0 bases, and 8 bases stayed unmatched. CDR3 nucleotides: TGTGCCAGCAGTTTATCAGCGGGAGTGTTCGCTAGCACAGATACGCAGTATTTT. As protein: CASSLSAGVFASTDTQYF.

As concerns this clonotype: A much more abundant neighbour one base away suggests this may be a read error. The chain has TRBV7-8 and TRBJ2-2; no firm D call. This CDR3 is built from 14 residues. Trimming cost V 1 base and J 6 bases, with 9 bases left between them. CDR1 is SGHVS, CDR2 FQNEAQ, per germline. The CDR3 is CASSLEGFAGELFF. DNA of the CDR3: TGTGCCAGCAGCTTAGAGGGATTCGCCGGGGAGCTGTTTTTT.

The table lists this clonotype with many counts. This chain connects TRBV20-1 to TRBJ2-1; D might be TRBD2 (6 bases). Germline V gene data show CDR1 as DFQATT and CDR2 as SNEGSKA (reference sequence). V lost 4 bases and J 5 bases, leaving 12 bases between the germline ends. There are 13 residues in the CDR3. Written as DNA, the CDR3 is TGCAGTGCTATCCCGGGGGTCCACAATGAGCAGTTCTTC. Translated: CSAIPGVHNEQFF.

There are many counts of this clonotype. In nucleotides, the CDR3 is TGTGCCAGCAGCTTATCAGGCTACGAGCAGTACTTC. Its protein product is CASSLSGYEQYF. The chain carries TRBV7-9 and TRBJ2-7, with unresolved D. The CDR3 runs to 12 residues. V was trimmed by 2 bases and J by 3 bases, leaving 5 bases between them. CDR1 SEHNR and CDR2 FQNEAQ come from the germline V gene (reference sequence).

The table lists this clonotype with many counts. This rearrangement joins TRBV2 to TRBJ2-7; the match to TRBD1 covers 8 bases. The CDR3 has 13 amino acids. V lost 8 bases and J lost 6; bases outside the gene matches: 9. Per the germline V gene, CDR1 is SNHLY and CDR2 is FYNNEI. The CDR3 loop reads CASARQGSPEQYV. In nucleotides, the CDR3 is TGTGCCAGCGCTAGACAGGGGTCTCCCGAGCAGTACGTC.

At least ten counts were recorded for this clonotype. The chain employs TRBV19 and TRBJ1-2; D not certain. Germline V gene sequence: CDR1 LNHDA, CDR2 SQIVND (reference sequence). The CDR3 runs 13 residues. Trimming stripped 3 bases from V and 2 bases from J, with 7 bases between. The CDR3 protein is CASSIGANYGYTF. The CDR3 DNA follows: TGTGCCAGTAGTATCGGCGCCAACTATGGCTACACCTTC.

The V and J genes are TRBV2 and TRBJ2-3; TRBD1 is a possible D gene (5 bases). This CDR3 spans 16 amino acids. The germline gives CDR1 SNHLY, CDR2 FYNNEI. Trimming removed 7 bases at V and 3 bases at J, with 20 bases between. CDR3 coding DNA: TGTGCCAGCACCCCAGGGCTCGGGCCCGGGACAGATACGCAGTATTTT. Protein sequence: CASTPGLGPGTDTQYF.

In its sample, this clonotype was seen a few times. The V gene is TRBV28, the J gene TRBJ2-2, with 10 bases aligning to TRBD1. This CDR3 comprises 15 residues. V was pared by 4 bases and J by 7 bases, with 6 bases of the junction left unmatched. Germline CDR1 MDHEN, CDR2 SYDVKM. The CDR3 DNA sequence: TGTGCCAGCAGTTCGACAGGGGGCGGGAGCGGGGAGCTGTTTTTT. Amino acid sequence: CASSSTGGGSGELFF.

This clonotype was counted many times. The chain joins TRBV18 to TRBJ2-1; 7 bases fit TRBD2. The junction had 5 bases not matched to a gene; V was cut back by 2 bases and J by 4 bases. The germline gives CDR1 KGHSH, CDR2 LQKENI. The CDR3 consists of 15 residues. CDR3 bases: TGTGCCAGCTCACCAGGACTAGATTTTTACAATGAGCAGTTCTTC. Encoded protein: CASSPGLDFYNEQFF. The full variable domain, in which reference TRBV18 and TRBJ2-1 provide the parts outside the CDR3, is NAGVMQNPRHLVRRRGQEARLRCSPMKGHSHVYWYRQLPEEGLKFMVYLQKENIIDESGMPKERFSAEFPKEGPSILRIQQVVRGDSAAYFCASSPGLDFYNEQFFGPGTRLTVL.

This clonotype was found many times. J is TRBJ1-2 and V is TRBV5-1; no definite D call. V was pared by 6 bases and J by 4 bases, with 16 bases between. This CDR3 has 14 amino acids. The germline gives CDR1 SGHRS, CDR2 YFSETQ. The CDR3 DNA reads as TGCGCCAGCAAAACTATGGGCGGCAGCTATGGCTACACCTTC. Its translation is CASKTMGGSYGYTF.

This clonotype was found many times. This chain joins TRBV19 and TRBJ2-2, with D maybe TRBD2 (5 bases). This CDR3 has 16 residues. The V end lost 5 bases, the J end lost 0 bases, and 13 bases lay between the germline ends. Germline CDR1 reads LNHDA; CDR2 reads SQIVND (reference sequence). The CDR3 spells CASSSLGRANTGELFF. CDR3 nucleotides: TGTGCCAGTAGTTCCCTCGGGCGGGCGAACACCGGGGAGCTGTTTTTT.

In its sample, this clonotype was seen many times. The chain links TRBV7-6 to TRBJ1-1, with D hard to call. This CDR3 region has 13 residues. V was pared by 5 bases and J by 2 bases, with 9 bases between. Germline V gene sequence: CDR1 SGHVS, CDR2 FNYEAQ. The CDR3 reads CASSHEINTEAFF. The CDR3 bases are TGTGCCAGCAGCCATGAGATAAACACTGAAGCTTTCTTT.

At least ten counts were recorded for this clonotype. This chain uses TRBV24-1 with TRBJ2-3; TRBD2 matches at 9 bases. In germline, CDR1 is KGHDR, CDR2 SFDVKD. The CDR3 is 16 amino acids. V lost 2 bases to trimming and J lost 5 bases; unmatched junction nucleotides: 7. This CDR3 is CATSDYSGRKRDTQYF. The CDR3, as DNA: TGTGCCACCAGTGATTATAGCGGGAGAAAGCGAGATACGCAGTATTTT.

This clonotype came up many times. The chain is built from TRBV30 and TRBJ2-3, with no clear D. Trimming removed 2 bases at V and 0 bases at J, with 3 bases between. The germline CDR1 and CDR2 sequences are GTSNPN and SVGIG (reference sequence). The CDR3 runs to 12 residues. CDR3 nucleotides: TGTGCCTGGAGTAGTAGCACAGATACGCAGTATTTT. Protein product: CAWSSSTDTQYF. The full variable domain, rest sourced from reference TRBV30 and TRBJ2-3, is SQTIHQWPATLVQPVGSPLSLECTVEGTSNPNLYWYRQAAGRGLQLLFYSVGIGQISSEVPQNLSASRPQDRQFILSSKKLLLSDSGFYLCAWSSSTDTQYFGPGTRLTVL.

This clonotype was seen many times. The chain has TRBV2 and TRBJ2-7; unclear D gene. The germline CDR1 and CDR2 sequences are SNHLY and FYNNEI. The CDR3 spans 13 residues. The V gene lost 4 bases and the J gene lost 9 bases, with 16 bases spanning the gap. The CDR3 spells CASSGTLLLGQYF. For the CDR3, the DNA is TGTGCCAGCAGTGGGACGTTACTACTGGGGCAGTACTTC.

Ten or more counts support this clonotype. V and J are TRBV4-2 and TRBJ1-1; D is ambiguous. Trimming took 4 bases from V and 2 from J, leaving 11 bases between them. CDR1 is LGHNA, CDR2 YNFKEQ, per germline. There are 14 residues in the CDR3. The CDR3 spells CASSPLRANTEAFF. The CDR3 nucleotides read TGTGCCAGCAGCCCTTTGAGGGCAAACACTGAAGCTTTCTTT.

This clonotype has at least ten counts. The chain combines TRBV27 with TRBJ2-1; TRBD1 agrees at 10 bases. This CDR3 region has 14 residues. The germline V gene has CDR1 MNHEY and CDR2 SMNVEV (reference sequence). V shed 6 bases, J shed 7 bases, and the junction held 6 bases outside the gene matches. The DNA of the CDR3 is TGTGCCAGCAGGCCGGGACAGGGGCGGAATGAGCAGTTCTTC. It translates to CASRPGQGRNEQFF.

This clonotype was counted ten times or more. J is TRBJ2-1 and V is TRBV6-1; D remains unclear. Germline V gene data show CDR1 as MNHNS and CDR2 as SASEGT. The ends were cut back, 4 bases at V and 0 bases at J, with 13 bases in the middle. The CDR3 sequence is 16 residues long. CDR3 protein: CASSVRHLASYNEQFF. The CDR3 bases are TGTGCCAGCAGTGTGCGTCACCTGGCCTCCTACAATGAGCAGTTCTTC.

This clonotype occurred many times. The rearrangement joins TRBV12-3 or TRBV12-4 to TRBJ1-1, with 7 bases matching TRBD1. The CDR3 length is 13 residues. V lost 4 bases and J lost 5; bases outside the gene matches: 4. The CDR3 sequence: CASSYQGVTEAFF. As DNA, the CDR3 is TGTGCCAGCAGTTACCAGGGGGTAACTGAAGCTTTCTTT.

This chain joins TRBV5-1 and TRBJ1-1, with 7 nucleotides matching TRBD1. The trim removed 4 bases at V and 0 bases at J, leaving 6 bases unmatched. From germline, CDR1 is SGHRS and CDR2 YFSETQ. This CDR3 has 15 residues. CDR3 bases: TGCGCCAGCAGCCAACCGGGACAGTTGAACACTGAAGCTTTCTTT. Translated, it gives CASSQPGQLNTEAFF.

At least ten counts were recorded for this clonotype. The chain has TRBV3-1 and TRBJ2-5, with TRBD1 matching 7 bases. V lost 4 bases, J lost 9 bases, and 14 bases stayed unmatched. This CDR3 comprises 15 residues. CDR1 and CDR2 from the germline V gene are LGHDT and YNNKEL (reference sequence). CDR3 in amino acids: CASSLLGTAKKAQYF. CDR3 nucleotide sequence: TGTGCCAGCAGCCTCCTCGGGACAGCTAAGAAGGCCCAGTACTTC.